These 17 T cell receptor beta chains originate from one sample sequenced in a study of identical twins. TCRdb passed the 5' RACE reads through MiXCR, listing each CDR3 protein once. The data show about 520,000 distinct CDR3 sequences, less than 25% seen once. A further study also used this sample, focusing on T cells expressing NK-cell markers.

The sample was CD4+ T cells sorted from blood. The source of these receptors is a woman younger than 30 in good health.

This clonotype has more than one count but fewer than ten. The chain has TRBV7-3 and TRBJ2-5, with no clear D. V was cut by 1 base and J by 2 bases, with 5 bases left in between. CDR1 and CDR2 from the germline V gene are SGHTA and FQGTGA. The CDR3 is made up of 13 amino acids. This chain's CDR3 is CASSLSMQETQYF. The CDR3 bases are TGTGCCAGCAGCTTAAGTATGCAAGAGACCCAGTACTTC.

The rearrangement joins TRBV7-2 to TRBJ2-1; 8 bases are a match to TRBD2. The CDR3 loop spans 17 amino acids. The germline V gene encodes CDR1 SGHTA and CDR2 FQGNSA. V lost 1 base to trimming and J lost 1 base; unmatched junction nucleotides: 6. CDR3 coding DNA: TGTGCCAGCAGCTTAGTAGGCGGGAGGCCTTCCTACAATGAGCAGTTCTTC. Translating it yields CASSLVGGRPSYNEQFF.

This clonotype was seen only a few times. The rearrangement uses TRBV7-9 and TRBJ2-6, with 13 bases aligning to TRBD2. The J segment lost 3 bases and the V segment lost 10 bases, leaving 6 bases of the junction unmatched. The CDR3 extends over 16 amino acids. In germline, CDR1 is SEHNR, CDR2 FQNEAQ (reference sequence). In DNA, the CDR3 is TGTGCCATAGGACTAGCGGGAGAACTTGGGGCCAACGTCCTGACTTTC. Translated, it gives CAIGLAGELGANVLTF.

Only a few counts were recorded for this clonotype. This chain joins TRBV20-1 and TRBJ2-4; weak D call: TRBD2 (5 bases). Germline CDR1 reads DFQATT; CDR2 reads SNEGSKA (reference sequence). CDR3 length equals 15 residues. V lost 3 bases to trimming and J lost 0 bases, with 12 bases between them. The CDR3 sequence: CSARVLALAKNIQYF. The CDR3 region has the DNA TGCAGTGCTAGGGTCCTAGCTTTAGCCAAAAACATTCAGTACTTC.

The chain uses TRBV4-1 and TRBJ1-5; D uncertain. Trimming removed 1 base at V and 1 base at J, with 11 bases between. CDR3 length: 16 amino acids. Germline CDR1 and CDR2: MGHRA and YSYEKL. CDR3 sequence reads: CASSQVGSDSNQPQHF. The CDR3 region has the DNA TGCGCCAGCAGCCAAGTGGGTTCCGACAGCAATCAGCCCCAGCATTTT.

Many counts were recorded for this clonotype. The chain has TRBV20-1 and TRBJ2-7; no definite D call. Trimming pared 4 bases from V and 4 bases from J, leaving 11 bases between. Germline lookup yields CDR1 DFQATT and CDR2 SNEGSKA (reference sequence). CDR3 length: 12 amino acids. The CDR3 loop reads CSAKRGAYEQYF. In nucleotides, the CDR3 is TGCAGTGCTAAGAGAGGAGCATACGAGCAGTACTTC.

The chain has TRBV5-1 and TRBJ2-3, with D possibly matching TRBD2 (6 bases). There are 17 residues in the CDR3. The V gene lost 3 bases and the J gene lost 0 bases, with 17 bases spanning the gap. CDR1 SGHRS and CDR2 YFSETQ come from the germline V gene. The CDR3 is CASSWGTGTASTDTQYF. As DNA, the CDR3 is TGCGCCAGCAGCTGGGGAACCGGGACTGCTAGCACAGATACGCAGTATTTT.

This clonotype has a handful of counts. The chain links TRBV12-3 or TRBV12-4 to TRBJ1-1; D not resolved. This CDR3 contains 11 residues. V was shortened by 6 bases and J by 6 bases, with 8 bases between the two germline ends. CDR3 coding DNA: TGTGCCAGCAGAAAGGTGGCTGAAGCTTTCTTT. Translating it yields CASRKVAEAFF.

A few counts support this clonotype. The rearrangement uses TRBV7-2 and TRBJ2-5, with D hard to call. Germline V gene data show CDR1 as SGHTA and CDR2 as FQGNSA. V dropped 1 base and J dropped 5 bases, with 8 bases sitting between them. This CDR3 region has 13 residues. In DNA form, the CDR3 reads TGTGCCAGCAGCTTAGGGGTTTGGGAGACCCAGTACTTC. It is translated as CASSLGVWETQYF.

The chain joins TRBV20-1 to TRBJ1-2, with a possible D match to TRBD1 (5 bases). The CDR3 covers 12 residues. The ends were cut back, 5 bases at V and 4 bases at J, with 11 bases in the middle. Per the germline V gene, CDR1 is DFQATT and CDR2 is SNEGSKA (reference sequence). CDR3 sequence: CSAVRAGYGYTF. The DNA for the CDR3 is TGCAGTGCTGTCAGGGCGGGCTATGGCTACACCTTC.

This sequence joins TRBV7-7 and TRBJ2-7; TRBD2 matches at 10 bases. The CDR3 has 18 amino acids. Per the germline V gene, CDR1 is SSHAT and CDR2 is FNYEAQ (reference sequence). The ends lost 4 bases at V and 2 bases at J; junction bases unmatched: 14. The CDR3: CASSSKRLAGVPTYEQYF. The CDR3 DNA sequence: TGTGCCAGCAGCTCGAAGAGGCTAGCGGGAGTGCCGACCTACGAGCAGTACTTC.

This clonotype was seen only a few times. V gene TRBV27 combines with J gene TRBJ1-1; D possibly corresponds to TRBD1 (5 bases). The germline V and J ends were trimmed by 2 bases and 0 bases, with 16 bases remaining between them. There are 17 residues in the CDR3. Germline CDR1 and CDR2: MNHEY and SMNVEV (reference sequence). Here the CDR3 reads CASSLPTREPLNTEAFF. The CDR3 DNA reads TGTGCCAGCAGTTTACCAACCAGGGAGCCGTTGAACACTGAAGCTTTCTTT.

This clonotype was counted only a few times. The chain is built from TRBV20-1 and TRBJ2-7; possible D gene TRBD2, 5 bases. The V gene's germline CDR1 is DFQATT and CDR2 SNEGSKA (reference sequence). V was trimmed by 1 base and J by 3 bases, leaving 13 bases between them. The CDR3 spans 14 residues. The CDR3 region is CSARGPGIGYEQYF. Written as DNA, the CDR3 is TGCAGTGCTAGAGGACCCGGGATCGGCTACGAGCAGTACTTC.

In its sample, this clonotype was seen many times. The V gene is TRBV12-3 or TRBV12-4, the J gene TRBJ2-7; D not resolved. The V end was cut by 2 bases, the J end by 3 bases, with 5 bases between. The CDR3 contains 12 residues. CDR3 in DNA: TGTGCCAGCAGTTTAAAAAGCTACGAGCAGTACTTC. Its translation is CASSLKSYEQYF.

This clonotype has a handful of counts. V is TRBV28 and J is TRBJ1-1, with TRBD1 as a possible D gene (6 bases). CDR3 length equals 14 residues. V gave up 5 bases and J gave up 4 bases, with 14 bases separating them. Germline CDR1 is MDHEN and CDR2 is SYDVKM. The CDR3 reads CASSLYRDPTEAFF. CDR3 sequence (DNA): TGTGCCAGCAGTCTATACAGGGATCCCACTGAAGCTTTCTTT.

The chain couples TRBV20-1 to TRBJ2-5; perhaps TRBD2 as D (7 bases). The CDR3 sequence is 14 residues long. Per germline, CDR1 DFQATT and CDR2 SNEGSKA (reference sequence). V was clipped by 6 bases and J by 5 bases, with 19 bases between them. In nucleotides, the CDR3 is TGCAGTGCCTATGGGGGGGGCTTGGCGGAGACCCAGTACTTC. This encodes CSAYGGGLAETQYF.

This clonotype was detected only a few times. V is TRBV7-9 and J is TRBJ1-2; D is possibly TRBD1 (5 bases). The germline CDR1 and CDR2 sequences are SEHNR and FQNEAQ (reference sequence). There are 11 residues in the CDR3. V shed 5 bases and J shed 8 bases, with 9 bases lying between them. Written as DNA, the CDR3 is TGTGCCAGCAGCCAGGGTTTAGGCTACACCTTC. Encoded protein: CASSQGLGYTF.